A selection of T cell receptor beta chains follows, all from one sample in a study of CD8 T cells in ankylosing spondylitis. One entry per CDR3 protein results from TCRdb running MiXCR on the 5' RACE reads. The sample lists hundreds of thousands of distinct CDR3 sequences; about an eighth were seen once. The sample taken for sequencing was blood, either unsorted or a sorted T cell fraction (not recorded which). These receptors originate from a male donor with ankylosing spondylitis. The CDR3 runs from the conserved cysteine through the conserved F or W. A D gene is named only where the DNA matches it firmly. Expanded clones get a size class; other rows say once, few or many, or leave the size out.

j_gene: TRBJ2-5
abundance: .
v_gene: TRBV28
d_gene: TRBD1
CDR3nt: TGTGCCAGCAGCCGGACAGGGGAGGTGGCCCAGTACTTC
CDR3aa: CASSRTGEVAQYF

j_gene: TRBJ2-1
abundance: few
v_gene: TRBV5-1
d_gene: .
CDR3nt: TGCGCCAGCAGCAAGGACCCCCGCCAAGGTGGGCAGAACAATGAGCAGTTCTTC
CDR3aa: CASSKDPRQGGQNNEQFF

j_gene: TRBJ1-2
abundance: .
v_gene: TRBV24-1
d_gene: .
CDR3nt: TGTGCCACCCGAGACGACAGAATCTATGGCTACACCTTC
CDR3aa: CATRDDRIYGYTF

j_gene: TRBJ2-2
abundance: many
v_gene: TRBV18
d_gene: TRBD1
CDR3nt: TGTGCCAGCTCACGCGACAGGGGTGACACCGGGGAGCTGTTTTTT
CDR3aa: CASSRDRGDTGELFF

j_gene: TRBJ2-1
abundance: few
v_gene: TRBV5-6
d_gene: .
CDR3nt: TGTGCCAGCAGCATGATCGACAGGATGCCCTCCTACAATGAGCAGTTCTTC
CDR3aa: CASSMIDRMPSYNEQFF

j_gene: TRBJ2-3
abundance: .
v_gene: TRBV5-1
d_gene: TRBD1
CDR3nt: TGCGCCAGCAGCCATAAACAGGGGATGGCAGATACGCAGTATTTT
CDR3aa: CASSHKQGMADTQYF

j_gene: TRBJ1-3
abundance: .
v_gene: TRBV20-1
d_gene: .
CDR3nt: TGCAGTGCTAGGGGGAGCCTACCGGATGGAAACACCATATATTTT
CDR3aa: CSARGSLPDGNTIYF

j_gene: TRBJ2-1
abundance: .
v_gene: TRBV20-1
d_gene: TRBD2
CDR3nt: TGCAGTGCTTCTGGGGGGGGTAGAGGAAAAAATGAGCAGTTCTTC
CDR3aa: CSASGGGRGKNEQFF

j_gene: TRBJ1-5
abundance: few
v_gene: TRBV6-1
d_gene: .
CDR3nt: TGTGCCAGCAGGTCCATTCGGGGAGGCCAGCCCCAGCATTTT
CDR3aa: CASRSIRGGQPQHF

j_gene: TRBJ1-1
abundance: .
v_gene: TRBV2
d_gene: .
CDR3nt: TGTGCCAGCAGGGCTGGATTTCTGAGGAGCACTGAAGCTTTCTTT
CDR3aa: CASRAGFLRSTEAFF

j_gene: TRBJ1-4
abundance: .
v_gene: TRBV28
d_gene: TRBD1
CDR3nt: TGTGCCAGCAGTTTGGCGGACAGGGGGCATGAAAAACTGTTTTTT
CDR3aa: CASSLADRGHEKLFF

j_gene: TRBJ1-1
abundance: .
v_gene: TRBV19
d_gene: .
CDR3nt: TGTGCCAGTAGACCAGGCAGGATAAACACTGAAGCTTTCTTT
CDR3aa: CASRPGRINTEAFF

j_gene: TRBJ2-7
abundance: many
v_gene: TRBV5-1
d_gene: .
CDR3nt: TGCGCCAGCAGCCCCAACTCCCGGTCCACCTACGAGCAGTACTTC
CDR3aa: CASSPNSRSTYEQYF

j_gene: TRBJ2-2
abundance: .
v_gene: TRBV6-5
d_gene: .
CDR3nt: TGTGCCAGCAGTTACTATTGGACGAACACCGGGGAGCTGTTTTTT
CDR3aa: CASSYYWTNTGELFF

j_gene: TRBJ2-5
abundance: .
v_gene: TRBV7-2
d_gene: .
CDR3nt: TGTGCCAGCAGCTTATGGGAACGTTTAAACTCAGAGACCCAGTACTTC
CDR3aa: CASSLWERLNSETQYF

j_gene: TRBJ2-7
abundance: .
v_gene: TRBV20-1
d_gene: .
CDR3nt: TGCAGTGCTAGGAGGCAGGCGGCCGAGCAGTACTTC
CDR3aa: CSARRQAAEQYF

j_gene: TRBJ1-1
abundance: few
v_gene: TRBV7-2
d_gene: TRBD1
CDR3nt: TGTGCCAGCAGCTTTCAAGGGGGCCTTAACACTGAAGCTTTCTTT
CDR3aa: CASSFQGGLNTEAFF

j_gene: TRBJ1-2
abundance: few
v_gene: TRBV20-1
d_gene: .
CDR3nt: TGCAGTGCTAGAGATCTGGTAGAGAGCCGCTACACCTTC
CDR3aa: CSARDLVESRYTF

j_gene: TRBJ1-2
abundance: .
v_gene: TRBV5-1
d_gene: .
CDR3nt: TGCGCCAGCAGCTTGGAGTTAGGCCAGAGGGGCCAGCGACATGGCTACACCTTC
CDR3aa: CASSLELGQRGQRHGYTF

j_gene: TRBJ2-5
abundance: few
v_gene: TRBV6-2/TRBV6-3
d_gene: .
CDR3nt: TGTGCCAGCAGTTACCCCTACAGGGAAATTGTGGAGACCCAGTACTTC
CDR3aa: CASSYPYREIVETQYF

j_gene: TRBJ2-7
abundance: .
v_gene: TRBV5-1
d_gene: TRBD1
CDR3nt: TGCGCCAGCAGCTTGGGACCGGGACAGGGGACGCGGGAGCAGTACTTC
CDR3aa: CASSLGPGQGTREQYF

j_gene: TRBJ2-7
abundance: few
v_gene: TRBV20-1
d_gene: .
CDR3nt: TGCAGTGCTAGGAGGGAAACCTACGAGCAGTACTTC
CDR3aa: CSARRETYEQYF

j_gene: TRBJ2-5
abundance: .
v_gene: TRBV4-1
d_gene: TRBD2
CDR3nt: TGCGCCAGCAACCCTAGCGGATCGAGTGGGGAGACCCAGTACTTC
CDR3aa: CASNPSGSSGETQYF

j_gene: TRBJ2-7
abundance: once
v_gene: TRBV6-2/TRBV6-3
d_gene: TRBD1
CDR3nt: TGTGCCAGCAGTTACGGACAGGAAGGGTACGAGCAGTACTTC
CDR3aa: CASSYGQEGYEQYF

j_gene: TRBJ1-5
abundance: few
v_gene: TRBV20-1
d_gene: TRBD1
CDR3nt: TGCAGTGCGCAAAGAGCCGGGACAGGGGGTGCGGGCAATCAGCCCCAGCATTTT
CDR3aa: CSAQRAGTGGAGNQPQHF

j_gene: TRBJ2-3
abundance: .
v_gene: TRBV25-1
d_gene: .
CDR3nt: TGTGCCAGCAGGAGGGTCGGGGGCACAGATACGCAGTATTTT
CDR3aa: CASRRVGGTDTQYF

j_gene: TRBJ1-1
abundance: .
v_gene: TRBV10-3
d_gene: .
CDR3nt: TGTGCCATCAGTGACAGGGGCAGCTCTGAAGCTTTCTTT
CDR3aa: CAISDRGSSEAFF

j_gene: TRBJ2-7
abundance: few
v_gene: TRBV19
d_gene: .
CDR3nt: TGTGCCAGTAGTATCGCCAGTCGCCTTGGGGAGCAGTACTTC
CDR3aa: CASSIASRLGEQYF

j_gene: TRBJ2-3
abundance: .
v_gene: TRBV20-1
d_gene: TRBD1
CDR3nt: TGCAGTGCTAGAGATGGGGGACAGGGCCCCCGAGATACGCAGTATTTT
CDR3aa: CSARDGGQGPRDTQYF

j_gene: TRBJ2-7
abundance: .
v_gene: TRBV21-1
d_gene: .
CDR3nt: TGTGCCAGCAGCAAAGTTTCGTTCAAGCGGCAGAGCTCCTACGAGCAGTACTTC
CDR3aa: CASSKVSFKRQSSYEQYF

j_gene: TRBJ2-5
abundance: .
v_gene: TRBV19
d_gene: .
CDR3nt: TGTGCCAGTAGTATAGCTGGCAGGGTAGGAGAGACCCAGTACTTC
CDR3aa: CASSIAGRVGETQYF

j_gene: TRBJ2-3
abundance: few
v_gene: TRBV10-3
d_gene: TRBD2
CDR3nt: TGTGCCATCAGTGAGGCGCGGGGGGCCCCAGTTAGCACAGATACGCAGTATTTT
CDR3aa: CAISEARGAPVSTDTQYF

j_gene: TRBJ1-1
abundance: few
v_gene: TRBV20-1
d_gene: .
CDR3nt: TGCAGTGCTAGCAGACAACAGGACACTGAAGCTTTCTTT
CDR3aa: CSASRQQDTEAFF

j_gene: TRBJ1-1
abundance: many
v_gene: TRBV29-1
d_gene: .
CDR3nt: TGCAGCGTTGCAGATGGGCGGGGAGCTTTCTTT
CDR3aa: CSVADGRGAFF

j_gene: TRBJ2-6
abundance: .
v_gene: TRBV29-1
d_gene: .
CDR3nt: TGCAGCGTTGAAGCTGGGGCTGGGGCCAACGTCCTGACTTTC
CDR3aa: CSVEAGAGANVLTF

j_gene: TRBJ1-2
abundance: .
v_gene: TRBV20-1
d_gene: TRBD1
CDR3nt: TGCAGGGCTACAGACAGGGGGTTAGAAGGCTACACCTTC
CDR3aa: CRATDRGLEGYTF

j_gene: TRBJ2-7
abundance: .
v_gene: TRBV7-6
d_gene: .
CDR3nt: TGTGCCAGCAGCTTAAGGCTTCCGGGGGGCGGAAACTACGAGCAGTACTTC
CDR3aa: CASSLRLPGGGNYEQYF

j_gene: TRBJ2-7
abundance: many
v_gene: TRBV10-3
d_gene: .
CDR3nt: TGTGCCATCGGGGAGGGACAGCCCGCCCGGCAGTACTTC
CDR3aa: CAIGEGQPARQYF

j_gene: TRBJ1-5
abundance: few
v_gene: TRBV6-2/TRBV6-3
d_gene: .
CDR3nt: TGTGCCAGCAGTTACTCTTACAGTAATCAGCCCCAGCATTTT
CDR3aa: CASSYSYSNQPQHF

j_gene: TRBJ2-7
abundance: many
v_gene: TRBV9
d_gene: .
CDR3nt: TGTGCCAGCAGCGTAGATACTAGTTCCCACGAGCAGTACTTC
CDR3aa: CASSVDTSSHEQYF

j_gene: TRBJ1-2
abundance: many
v_gene: TRBV9
d_gene: .
CDR3nt: TGTGCCAGCAGCCCCTTCGGAGGTTATGGCTATGGCTACACCTTC
CDR3aa: CASSPFGGYGYGYTF

j_gene: TRBJ1-4
abundance: .
v_gene: TRBV4-3
d_gene: .
CDR3nt: TGCGCCAGCAGCCATTTGAGGGGTAGCAATGAAAAACTGTTTTTT
CDR3aa: CASSHLRGSNEKLFF

j_gene: TRBJ1-1
abundance: many
v_gene: TRBV4-2
d_gene: .
CDR3nt: TGTGCCAGCAGCCAAGATCGCAGGGTGGGAGCTTTCTTT
CDR3aa: CASSQDRRVGAFF

j_gene: TRBJ2-1
abundance: few
v_gene: TRBV2
d_gene: .
CDR3nt: TGTGCCAGCAGAAGAGGGATCTCCTACAATGAGCAGTTCTTC
CDR3aa: CASRRGISYNEQFF

j_gene: TRBJ2-1
abundance: .
v_gene: TRBV7-2
d_gene: .
CDR3nt: TGTGCCAGCAGCTTTGGCGGGACTCACAATGAGCAGTTCTTC
CDR3aa: CASSFGGTHNEQFF

j_gene: TRBJ2-2
abundance: .
v_gene: TRBV6-1
d_gene: .
CDR3nt: TGTGCCAGCGGCCGACTAGGTGGTACCGGGGAGCTGTTTTTT
CDR3aa: CASGRLGGTGELFF

j_gene: TRBJ2-2
abundance: few
v_gene: TRBV7-7
d_gene: .
CDR3nt: TGTGCTAGCAGCTTAAGGTCCGGTGTAGGGGACACCGGGGAGCTGTTTTTT
CDR3aa: CASSLRSGVGDTGELFF

j_gene: TRBJ2-3
abundance: .
v_gene: TRBV29-1
d_gene: .
CDR3nt: TGCAGCGTTCTTAGGGATGGAGATACGCAGTATTTT
CDR3aa: CSVLRDGDTQYF

j_gene: TRBJ2-7
abundance: .
v_gene: TRBV27
d_gene: .
CDR3nt: TGTGCCAGCAGACCCTTAGAGGGCACCTACGAGCAGTACTTC
CDR3aa: CASRPLEGTYEQYF